This passage covers 7 T cell receptor beta chains from one sample sequenced in a study of CXCR3-negative and CXCR3-positive naive CD8 T cells. These receptors are not linked to any known antigen. Notes on the study in general: CXCR3-expressing naive cells carried TRB CDR3s more hydrophobic than those of CXCR3-negative naive cells.

TRB cDNA was prepared as libraries by UMI-labeled 5' RACE. From its re-call of the 5' RACE reads, TCRdb lists each CDR3 protein once, without DNA. In total, the table holds about 130,000 distinct CDR3 sequences. The specimen was naive CXCR3+ CD8+ T cells from blood. As to subset: CD45RO-CCR7+CD27+CD95- naive CD8+ T cells expressing CXCR3 (TNR3+). These receptors were taken from a human donor in good health. Some clones in this sample may be carry-over from other donors' samples.

J is TRBJ2-7 and V is TRBV29-1; the TCRdb D gene call, TRBD1, has no DNA to confirm it. CDR1 and CDR2 from the germline V gene are SQVTM and ANQGSEA. This CDR3 contains 13 residues. CDR3 sequence: CSVEGTGGYEQYF.

The rearrangement uses TRBV28 and TRBJ1-1; TCRdb returns TRBD1, unconfirmable since there is no DNA. The CDR3 totals 14 residues. In germline, CDR1 is MDHEN, CDR2 SYDVKM. The CDR3 loop reads CASRNQGAVTEAFF.

The gene calls are TRBV28 and TRBJ2-5; the TRBD1 assignment by TCRdb is unverifiable without DNA. Germline assignment: CDR1 MDHEN and CDR2 SYDVKM. The length of the CDR3 is 14 residues. The CDR3 sequence is CASSGQAYQETQYF. The entire variable domain, with the rest obtained from reference TRBV28 and TRBJ2-5, is as follows: DVKVTQSSRYLVKRTGEKVFLECVQDMDHENMFWYRQDPGLGLRLIYFSYDVKMKEKGDIPEGYSVSREKKERFSLILESASTNQTSMYLCASSGQAYQETQYFGPGTRLLVL.

V usage is TRBV10-2 and J usage is TRBJ2-1. The CDR3 is made up of 13 amino acids. Germline V CDR1 and CDR2: WSHSY, SAAADI. CDR3: CASSESILAEQFF.

The CDR3: CASSLAGHSYEQYF. The V gene is TRBV27, the J gene TRBJ2-7. The CDR3 spans 14 residues. CDR1 MNHEY and CDR2 SMNVEV come from the germline V gene (reference sequence).

The V call is TRBV28, the J call TRBJ1-5; TCRdb's D call of TRBD1 is untestable without DNA. Per the germline V gene, CDR1 is MDHEN and CDR2 is SYDVKM. This CDR3 has 13 residues. This CDR3 reads CASMEGVIQPQHF.

The CDR3 protein is CASSFESSYNSPLHF. The chain uses TRBV7-9 and TRBJ1-6. Germline CDR1 SEHNR, CDR2 FQNEAQ (reference sequence). The CDR3 loop spans 15 amino acids.